In this sample, the clone carrying this T cell receptor (beta chain) turned up a few times. As yet, its antigen is unknown. UMIs were added to TCR cDNA along with a universal primer site when it was made by 5'RACE template switching. MiXCR was run by TCRdb on the 5' RACE reads, yielding one entry per CDR3 protein. The data contain 450,000 to 650,000 distinct CDR3 sequences, 21% of them singletons. This entry comes from a study of T cells after yellow fever vaccination. General observations from the study: On re-exposure, the response was weaker but peaked faster, at day 5 versus 15.

Germline CDR1 is LNHDA and CDR2 is SQIVND (reference sequence). Trimming removed 4 bases from V and 6 bases from J, with 13 bases in between. The CDR3 is 14 residues long. The chain links TRBV19 to TRBJ1-5; tentative D call: TRBD1 (6 bases). The sequencing used PBMCs, collected roughly 23 days after the first yellow fever vaccination. The clonotype comes from a man between 18 and 29 years old who received the YFV17D yellow fever vaccine. This CDR3 is CASSRTAWGQPQHF. Here the CDR3 DNA reads TGTGCCAGTAGTAGGACAGCTTGGGGTCAGCCCCAGCATTTT.